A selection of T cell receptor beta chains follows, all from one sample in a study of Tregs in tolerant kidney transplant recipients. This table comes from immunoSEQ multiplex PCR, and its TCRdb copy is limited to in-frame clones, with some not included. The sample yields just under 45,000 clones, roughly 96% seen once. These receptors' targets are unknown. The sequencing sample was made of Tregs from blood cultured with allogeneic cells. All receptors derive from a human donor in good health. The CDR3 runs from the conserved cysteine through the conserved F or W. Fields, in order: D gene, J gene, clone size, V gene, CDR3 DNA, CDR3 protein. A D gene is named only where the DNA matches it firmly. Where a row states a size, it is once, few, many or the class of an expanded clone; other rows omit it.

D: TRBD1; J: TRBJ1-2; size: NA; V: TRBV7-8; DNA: TGTGCCAGCAGCTTAGACGGACAGGGGGCATATGGCTACACCTTC; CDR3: CASSLDGQGAYGYTF
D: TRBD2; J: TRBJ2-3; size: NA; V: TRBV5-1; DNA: TGCGCCAGCTCCATGGGACTAGCGGGAGGGAGCACAGATACGCAGTATTTT; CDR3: CASSMGLAGGSTDTQYF
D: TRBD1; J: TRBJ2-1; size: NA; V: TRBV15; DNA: TGTGCCACCAGCAGGTTTCTGACAGGGGATGAGCAGTTCTTC; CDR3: CATSRFLTGDEQFF
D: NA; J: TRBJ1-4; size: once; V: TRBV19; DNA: TGTGCCAGTATTTCCCGGAACCAGGGCGGGGAAAAACTGTTTTTT; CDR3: CASISRNQGGEKLFF
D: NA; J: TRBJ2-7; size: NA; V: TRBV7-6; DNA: TGTGCCAGCAGCCGCGCCCTGAGCGGCGAGCAGTACTTC; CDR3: CASSRALSGEQYF
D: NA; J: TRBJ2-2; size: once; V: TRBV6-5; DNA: TGTGCCAGCAGTTACGCCGGGACCTCGAACACCGGGGAGCTGTTTTTT; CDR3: CASSYAGTSNTGELFF
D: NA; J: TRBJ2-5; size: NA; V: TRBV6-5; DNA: TGTGCCAGCAGTTACACAGGGATAAGGGCCCAAGAGACCCAGTACTTC; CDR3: CASSYTGIRAQETQYF
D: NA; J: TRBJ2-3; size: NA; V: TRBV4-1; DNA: TGCGCCAGCAGCACCCGGTTAGGGATTAGTGCAACAGATACGCAGTATTTT; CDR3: CASSTRLGISATDTQYF
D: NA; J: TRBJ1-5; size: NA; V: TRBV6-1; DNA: TGTGCCAGCAACGGACAAAGAAATCAGCCCCAGCATTTT; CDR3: CASNGQRNQPQHF
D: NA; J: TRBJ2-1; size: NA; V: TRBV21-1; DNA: TGTGCCAGCAGCAAGTCGGAGGGACCTTGGAATGAGCAGTTCTTC; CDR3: CASSKSEGPWNEQFF
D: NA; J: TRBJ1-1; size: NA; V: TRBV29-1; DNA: TGCAGCGCTTCCCAGTGGGCGTCTGAAGCTTTCTTT; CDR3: CSASQWASEAFF
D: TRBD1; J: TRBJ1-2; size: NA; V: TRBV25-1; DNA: TGTGCCAGCAGTGAATCTGGACAGGGGGTTTCTAACTATGGCTACACCTTC; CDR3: CASSESGQGVSNYGYTF
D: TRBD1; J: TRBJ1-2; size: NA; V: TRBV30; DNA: TGTGCCTGGAGTTTCCGGGACAGGGCCATTTTTGCCTATGGCTACACCTTC; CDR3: CAWSFRDRAIFAYGYTF
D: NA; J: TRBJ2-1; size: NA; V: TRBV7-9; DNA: TGTGCCAGCACCATGTCCACTGCCTCCACTGGACGGAGGGATGAGCAGTTCTTC; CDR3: CASTMSTASTGRRDEQFF
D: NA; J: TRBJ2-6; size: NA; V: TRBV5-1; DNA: TGCGCCAGCAGCTTTAAAAAGGGGGCCAACGTCCTGACTTTC; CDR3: CASSFKKGANVLTF
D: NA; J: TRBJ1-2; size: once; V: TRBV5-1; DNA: TGCGCCAGCAGAGACCAGGGCCGCGCTTATGGCTACACCTTC; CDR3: CASRDQGRAYGYTF
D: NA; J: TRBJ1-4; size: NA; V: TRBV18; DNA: TGTGCCAGCTCACCGGCCTTTCCTAATGAAAAACTGTTTTTT; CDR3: CASSPAFPNEKLFF
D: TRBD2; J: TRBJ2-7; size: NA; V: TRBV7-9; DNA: TGTGCCAGCTCCTGGACTAGCGGGAGCCCTTTCTCCTACGAGCAGTACTTC; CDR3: CASSWTSGSPFSYEQYF
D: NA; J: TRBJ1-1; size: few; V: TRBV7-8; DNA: TGTGCCAGCAGCTTAGTCCGGAACACTGAAGCTTTCTTT; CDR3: CASSLVRNTEAFF
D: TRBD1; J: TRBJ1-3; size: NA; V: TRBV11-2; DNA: TGTGCCAGCAGCTTCGACAGGGGGCGACAAGGAAACACCATATATTTT; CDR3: CASSFDRGRQGNTIYF
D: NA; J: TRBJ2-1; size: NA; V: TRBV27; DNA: TGTGCCAGCAGTTTATCGAAGGCTAGCGTTGGATTCTACAATGAGCAGTTCTTC; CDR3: CASSLSKASVGFYNEQFF
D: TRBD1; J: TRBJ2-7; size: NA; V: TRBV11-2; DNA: TGTGCCAGCAGCTTAGTCGGCAGGGGGCACCCACTTTCTTACGAGCAGTACTTC; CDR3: CASSLVGRGHPLSYEQYF
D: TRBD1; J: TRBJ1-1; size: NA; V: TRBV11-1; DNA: TGTGCCAGCAGCCTAAATCAGGGGGCGGGTGAAGCTTTCTTT; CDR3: CASSLNQGAGEAFF
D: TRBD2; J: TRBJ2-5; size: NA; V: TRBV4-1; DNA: TGCGCCAGCAGCCGGTCGACGGGACTAGAGGGCGGAGAGACCCAGTACTTC; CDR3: CASSRSTGLEGGETQYF
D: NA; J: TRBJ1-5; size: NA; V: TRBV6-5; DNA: TGTGCCAGCAGTTACGCAGGGTGGAATCAGCCCCAGCATTTT; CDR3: CASSYAGWNQPQHF
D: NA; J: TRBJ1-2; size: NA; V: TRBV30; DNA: TGTGCCTGGAGGGAGTATGGCTACACCTTC; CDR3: CAWREYGYTF
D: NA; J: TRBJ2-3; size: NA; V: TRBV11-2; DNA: TGTGCCAGCAGCTTAGATCACTCGGGGAGATTACGCACAGATACGCAGTATTTT; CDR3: CASSLDHSGRLRTDTQYF
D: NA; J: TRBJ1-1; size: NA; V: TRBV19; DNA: TGTGCCAGTAGTATTCCGGCAGGGGCAAGGAACACTGAAGCTTTCTTT; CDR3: CASSIPAGARNTEAFF
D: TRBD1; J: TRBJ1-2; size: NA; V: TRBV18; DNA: TGTGCCAGCTCAGGGGGGCCCGGGACAGGGAACTATGGCTACACCTTC; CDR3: CASSGGPGTGNYGYTF
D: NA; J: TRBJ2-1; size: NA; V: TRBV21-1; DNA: TGTGCCAGCAGCAAAGCGACCGGGACTAGCGTGAGCTCCTACAATGAGCAGTTCTTC; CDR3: CASSKATGTSVSSYNEQFF
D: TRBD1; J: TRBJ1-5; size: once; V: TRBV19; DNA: TGTGCCAGTAGTGTCGGGACAGCGAATCAGCCCCAGCATTTT; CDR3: CASSVGTANQPQHF
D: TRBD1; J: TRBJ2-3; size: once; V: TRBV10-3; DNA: TGTGCCATCAGACGACAGGGGGCAATGGATACGCAGTATTTT; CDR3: CAIRRQGAMDTQYF
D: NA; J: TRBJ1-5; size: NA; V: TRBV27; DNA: TGTGCCACGGCTGCAATTTCAGGCAATCAGCCCCAGCATTTT; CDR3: CATAAISGNQPQHF
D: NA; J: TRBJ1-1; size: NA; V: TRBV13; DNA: TGTGCCAGCAGCCCCCTAAGGTCAGGGGCCGAAGCTTTCTTT; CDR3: CASSPLRSGAEAFF
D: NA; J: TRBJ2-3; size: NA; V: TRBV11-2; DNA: TGTGCCAGCAGCTTAGCCGGTCAATCTGGGCCGAAAGCAGATACGCAGTATTTT; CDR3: CASSLAGQSGPKADTQYF